The clone carrying this T cell receptor beta chain occurred once. The CDR3 loop spans 15 amino acids. V was trimmed by 3 bases and J by 3 bases, leaving 14 bases between them. CDR1 and CDR2 (germline): ENHRY, SYGVKD. These data come from a study of blood T cell repertoires in COVID-19. Looking at the study overall: Both acute and convalescent COVID-19 samples were obtained from the United States, Italy and Spain.

Data came from immunoSEQ multiplex PCR; TCRdb stores just in-frame clones and leaves some out. Here the sample spans a few hundred thousand clones, 86% being singletons. The origin of this receptor is a woman younger than 35 who had recovered from COVID-19. Sequenced: PBMCs or T cells enriched from blood (not recorded which). V usage is TRBV10-3 and J usage is TRBJ1-1, with D possibly TRBD1 on 5 matching bases. The CDR3 DNA follows: TGTGCCATCAGTGAAAAGGGGTCAGAATACACTGAAGCTTTCTTT. It yields the protein CAISEKGSEYTEAFF.